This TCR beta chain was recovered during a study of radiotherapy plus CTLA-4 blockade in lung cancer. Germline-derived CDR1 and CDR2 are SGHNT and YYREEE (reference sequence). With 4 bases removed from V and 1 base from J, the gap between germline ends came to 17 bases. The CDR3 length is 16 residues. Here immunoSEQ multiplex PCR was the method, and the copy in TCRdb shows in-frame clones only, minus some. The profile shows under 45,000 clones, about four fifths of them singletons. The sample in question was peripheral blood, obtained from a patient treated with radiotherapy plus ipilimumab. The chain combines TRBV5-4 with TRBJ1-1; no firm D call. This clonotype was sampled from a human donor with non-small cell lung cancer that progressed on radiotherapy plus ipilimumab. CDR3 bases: TGTGCCAGCAGCCCCCGGATAGACAACCCGAACACTGAAGCTTTCTTT. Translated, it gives CASSPRIDNPNTEAFF.